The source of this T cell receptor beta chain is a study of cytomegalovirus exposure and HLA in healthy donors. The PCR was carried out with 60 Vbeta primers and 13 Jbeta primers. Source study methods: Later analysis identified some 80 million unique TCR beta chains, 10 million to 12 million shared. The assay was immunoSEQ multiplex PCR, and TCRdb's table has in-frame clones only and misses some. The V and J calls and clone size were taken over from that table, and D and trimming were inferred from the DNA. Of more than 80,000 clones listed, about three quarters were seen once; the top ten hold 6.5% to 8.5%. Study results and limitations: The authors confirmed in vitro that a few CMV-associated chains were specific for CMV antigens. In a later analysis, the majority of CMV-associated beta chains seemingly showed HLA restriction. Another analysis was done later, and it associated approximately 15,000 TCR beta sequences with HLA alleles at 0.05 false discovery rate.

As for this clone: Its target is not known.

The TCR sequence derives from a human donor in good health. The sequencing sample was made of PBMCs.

In DNA form, the CDR3 reads TGTGCCAGCTCCAGAGGGCAGACAGGTACCTACGAGCAGTACTTC. The encoded protein is CASSRGQTGTYEQYF. The chain combines TRBV6-5 with TRBJ2-7; a possible D gene is TRBD1 (6 bases). The CDR3 runs 15 residues. Trimming pared 8 bases from V and 2 bases from J, leaving 19 bases between. Germline CDR1 MNHEY, CDR2 SVGAGI.